This entry lists 20 T cell receptor beta chains sequenced from one sample in a study of T cell repertoires in cytomegalovirus infection. TCRdb reprocessed the reads with MiXCR, giving one entry per CDR3 protein. The repertoire holds roughly 190,000 distinct CDR3 sequences, 8.5% to 10% seen once, with around 4.4% in the top ten. The sequenced sample consisted of PBMCs. The source is a human donor in good health (CMV status not recorded). Some clones in this sample may be carry-over from other donors' samples.

This clonotype came up many times. The chain has TRBV6-6 and TRBJ1-1; D gene uncertain. This CDR3 has 15 residues. V lost 5 bases, J lost 5 bases, and 18 bases lay in between. Germline V CDR1 and CDR2: MNHNY, SVGAGI (reference sequence). As DNA, the CDR3 is TGTGCCAGCAGTCCTGGATCAGTTGGAAGGACTGAAGCTTTCTTT. As protein: CASSPGSVGRTEAFF.

V gene TRBV6-5 combines with J gene TRBJ2-7; TRBD2 agrees at 7 bases. Trimming at V came to 6 bases and at J to 4 bases, leaving 6 bases not matched to a gene. The CDR3 has 13 residues. In germline, CDR1 is MNHEY, CDR2 SVGAGI. CDR3 sequence (DNA): TGTGCCAGCAGCCTGCAGGGAGGGTACGAGCAGTACTTC. Protein: CASSLQGGYEQYF.

This clonotype has a count of ten or more. The CDR3 region has the DNA TGTGCCAGCCAGCTGGCCGCGAGCACCGGGGAGCTGTTTTTT. Amino acid sequence: CASQLAASTGELFF. This chain links TRBV7-2 with TRBJ2-2; no definite D call. The germline gives CDR1 SGHTA, CDR2 FQGNSA. The CDR3 is made up of 14 amino acids. V dropped 8 bases and J dropped 4 bases, with 14 bases sitting between them.

This clonotype was detected a few times. The rearrangement uses TRBV20-1 and TRBJ2-7; D possibly uses TRBD1 or TRBD2 (5 bases each). The ends were cut back, 0 bases at V and 5 bases at J, with 20 bases in the middle. This CDR3 has 16 amino acids. In germline, CDR1 is DFQATT, CDR2 SNEGSKA (reference sequence). CDR3: CSARDPEWGSSNEQYF. CDR3 sequence (DNA): TGCAGTGCTAGAGATCCCGAGTGGGGGAGTAGCAACGAGCAGTACTTC.

This clonotype was counted at least ten times. The V and J genes are TRBV7-2 and TRBJ2-1; D might be TRBD1 (6 bases). Germline loops: CDR1 SGHTA, CDR2 FQGNSA. This CDR3 spans 15 amino acids. Trimming removed 1 base from V and 8 bases from J, with 15 bases in between. This CDR3 reads CASSLVGRGMYEQFF. The CDR3 nucleotides read TGTGCCAGCAGCTTAGTTGGCAGGGGAATGTATGAGCAGTTCTTC.

This clonotype was seen more than once but under ten times. The chain carries TRBV15 and TRBJ2-7, with unresolved D. The CDR3 runs 13 residues. V lost 0 bases, J lost 3 bases, and 6 bases lay in between. Looked up from germline, CDR1 is LNHNV and CDR2 is YYDKDF (reference sequence). CDR3 DNA sequence: TGTGCCACCAGCAGAGAGATTGACTACGAGCAGTACTTC. Translation: CATSREIDYEQYF.

V usage is TRBV19 and J usage is TRBJ2-6, with a possible D match to TRBD1 (6 bases). The V gene's germline CDR1 is LNHDA and CDR2 SQIVND (reference sequence). This CDR3 has 17 residues. Trimming shortened V by 5 bases and J by 2 bases, and 16 bases separated the two germline ends. The CDR3, as DNA: TGTGCCAGTAGTCTCTACAGGGTAGGAACTGGGGCCAACGTCCTGACTTTC. This translates into CASSLYRVGTGANVLTF.

This clonotype was detected many times. The V gene is TRBV6-2 or TRBV6-3, the J gene TRBJ1-5, with D possibly TRBD1 on 6 matching bases. Germline loops: CDR1 MNHEY, CDR2 SVGEGT. This CDR3 is built from 14 residues. Trimming left V 11 bases short and J 2 bases short, with 16 bases between. The CDR3 coding sequence is TGTGCCTGCCAAGACAGGAGAGGCAATCAGCCCCAGCATTTT. Its translation: CACQDRRGNQPQHF.

This clonotype was counted at least ten times. The J gene is TRBJ2-1, the V gene TRBV7-2, with TRBD2 matching over 7 bases. Germline trimming cut 4 bases from V and 0 bases from J; bases unmatched to any gene: 9. Germline V lookup: CDR1 SGHTA, CDR2 FQGNSA. This CDR3 is 17 amino acids long. The CDR3 here is CASSSRRGVSSYNEQFF. The DNA of the CDR3 is TGTGCCAGCAGCTCCCGACGGGGGGTGAGCTCCTACAATGAGCAGTTCTTC.

This clonotype was detected many times. This rearrangement joins TRBV28 to TRBJ2-1; D remains ambiguous. Looked up from germline, CDR1 is MDHEN and CDR2 is SYDVKM. The germline V and J ends were trimmed by 3 bases and 7 bases, with 16 bases remaining between them. This CDR3 has 15 residues. Here the CDR3 reads CASSLSPAPTNEQFF. CDR3 bases: TGTGCCAGCAGTTTGTCCCCCGCACCCACGAATGAGCAGTTCTTC.

This clonotype turned up a few times. The chain employs TRBV28 and TRBJ1-1; unclear D gene. The CDR3 length is 12 residues. Germline loops: CDR1 MDHEN, CDR2 SYDVKM. Trimming took off 7 bases at V and 7 bases at J, with 13 bases between the two ends. The CDR3 loop reads CASTPLVGEAFF. Here the CDR3 DNA reads TGTGCCAGCACCCCACTAGTTGGTGAAGCTTTCTTT.

This clonotype was found many times. The V call is TRBV5-6, the J call TRBJ2-4; the D is unclear. V was shortened by 3 bases and J by 15 bases, with 16 bases between the two germline ends. Germline assignment: CDR1 SGHDT and CDR2 YYEEEE. This CDR3 spans 12 amino acids. The CDR3 nucleotides read TGTGCCAGCAGCTCACCTGTTTCCTCGAGGTACTTC. Protein sequence: CASSSPVSSRYF.

At least ten counts were recorded for this clonotype. V gene TRBV28 combines with J gene TRBJ2-6; D not certain. The CDR3 is 15 residues long. V gave up 4 bases and J gave up 0 bases, with 7 bases separating them. Germline-derived CDR1 and CDR2 are MDHEN and SYDVKM. CDR3 sequence reads: CASSSSISGANVLTF. DNA of the CDR3: TGTGCCAGCAGTTCCTCGATCTCTGGGGCCAACGTCCTGACTTTC.

This chain links TRBV19 with TRBJ2-5; weak D call: TRBD1 (6 bases). CDR3 length equals 13 residues. Germline V lookup: CDR1 LNHDA, CDR2 SQIVND (reference sequence). V lost 5 bases and J 1 base, leaving 8 bases between the germline ends. The CDR3 sequence: CASSGTRQETQYF. In nucleotides, the CDR3 is TGTGCCAGTAGTGGGACACGCCAAGAGACCCAGTACTTC.

This sequence joins TRBV28 and TRBJ2-1; TRBD2 might be the D (6 bases). V lost 5 bases and J lost 8, with 16 bases in between. The CDR3 runs 14 residues. The V gene's germline CDR1 is MDHEN and CDR2 SYDVKM. The CDR3 DNA reads as TGTGCCAGCAGTCTTGCGGGGCGGGCGGATGAGCAGTTCTTC. Encoded protein: CASSLAGRADEQFF.

V gene TRBV4-3 combines with J gene TRBJ1-6; the D gene is possibly TRBD1 (5 bases). Germline values: CDR1 LGHNA, CDR2 YSLEER. Trimming stripped 6 bases from V and 10 bases from J, with 10 bases between. The CDR3 contains 12 residues. In DNA, the CDR3 is TGCGCCAGCAGGCAGGGTTACTCACCCCTCCACTTT. Translation: CASRQGYSPLHF.

In its sample, this clonotype was seen many times. The genes are TRBV28 and TRBJ2-6; perhaps TRBD2 as D (6 bases). The CDR3 is made up of 17 amino acids. Germline V gives CDR1 MDHEN, CDR2 SYDVKM. V shed 6 bases and J shed 0 bases, with 15 bases lying between them. The CDR3 DNA sequence: TGTGCCAGCAGCCCAACCCGGGGGACCTCTGGGGCCAACGTCCTGACTTTC. Translated, it gives CASSPTRGTSGANVLTF.

The chain has TRBV15 and TRBJ2-5, with D possibly TRBD1 on 6 matching bases. V shed 1 base and J shed 2 bases, with 14 bases lying between them. Germline values: CDR1 LNHNV, CDR2 YYDKDF (reference sequence). The CDR3 loop spans 16 amino acids. CDR3 sequence reads: CATSRAAGVGQETQYF. CDR3 DNA sequence: TGTGCCACCAGCAGAGCGGCAGGGGTGGGGCAAGAGACCCAGTACTTC.

This clonotype was counted a few times. The chain carries TRBV2 and TRBJ2-7, with 12 bases lining up with TRBD2. This CDR3 contains 16 residues. Germline V gene lookup returns CDR1 SNHLY and CDR2 FYNNEI. Trimming cost V 6 bases and J 3 bases; bases outside gene matches: 9. The CDR3 region is CASRRFRTSGDYEQYF. CDR3 in DNA: TGTGCCAGCAGACGCTTTAGGACTAGCGGGGACTACGAGCAGTACTTC.

Details on this clonotype: A read error may be the cause here, since a much bigger clone is one base away. V usage is TRBV19 and J usage is TRBJ1-5; D is unresolved. Germline V CDR1 and CDR2: LNHDA, SQIVND (reference sequence). This CDR3 has 14 amino acids. The CDR3: CTSSDPGSNQPQHF. As DNA, the CDR3 is TGTACCAGTAGTGATCCGGGTAGCAATCAGCCCCAGCATTTT.